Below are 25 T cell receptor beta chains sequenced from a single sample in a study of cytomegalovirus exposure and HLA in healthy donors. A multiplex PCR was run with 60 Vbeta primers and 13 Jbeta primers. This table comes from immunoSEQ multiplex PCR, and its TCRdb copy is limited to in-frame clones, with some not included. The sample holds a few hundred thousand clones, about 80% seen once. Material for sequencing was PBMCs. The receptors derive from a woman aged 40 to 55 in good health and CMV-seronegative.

CDR3 protein: CAWSADREDEKLFF. CDR3 nucleotide sequence: TGTGCCTGGAGCGCCGACAGGGAAGATGAAAAACTGTTTTTT. This chain uses TRBV30 with TRBJ1-4, with 7 bases lining up with TRBD1. This CDR3 has 14 residues. The germline gives CDR1 GTSNPN, CDR2 SVGIG (reference sequence). The V and J ends lost 3 bases and 6 bases, in that order; junction bases with no gene match: 7.

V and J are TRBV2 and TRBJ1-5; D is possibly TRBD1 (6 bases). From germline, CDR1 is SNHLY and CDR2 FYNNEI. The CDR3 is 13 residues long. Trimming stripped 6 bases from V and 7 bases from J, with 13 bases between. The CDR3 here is CASRIRGWQPQHF. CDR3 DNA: TGTGCCAGCAGAATCAGGGGTTGGCAGCCCCAGCATTTT. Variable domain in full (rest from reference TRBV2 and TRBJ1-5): EPEVTQTPSHQVTQMGQEVILRCVPISNHLYFYWYRQILGQKVEFLVSFYNNEISEKSEIFDDQFSVERPDGSNFTLKIRSTKLEDSAMYFCASRIRGWQPQHFGDGTRLSIL.

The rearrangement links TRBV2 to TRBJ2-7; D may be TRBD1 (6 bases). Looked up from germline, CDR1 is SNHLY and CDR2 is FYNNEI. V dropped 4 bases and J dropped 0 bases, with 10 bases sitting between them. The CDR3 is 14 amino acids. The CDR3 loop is CASSVRTVSYEQYF. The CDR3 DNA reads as TGTGCCAGCAGTGTTAGGACAGTCTCCTACGAGCAGTACTTC.

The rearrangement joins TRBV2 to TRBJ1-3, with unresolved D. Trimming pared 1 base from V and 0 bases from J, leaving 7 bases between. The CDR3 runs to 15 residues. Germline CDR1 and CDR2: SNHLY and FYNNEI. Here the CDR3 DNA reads TGTGCCAGCAGTGAAGGAGCCTACTCTGGAAACACCATATATTTT. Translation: CASSEGAYSGNTIYF. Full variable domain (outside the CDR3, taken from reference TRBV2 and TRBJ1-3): EPEVTQTPSHQVTQMGQEVILRCVPISNHLYFYWYRQILGQKVEFLVSFYNNEISEKSEIFDDQFSVERPDGSNFTLKIRSTKLEDSAMYFCASSEGAYSGNTIYFGEGSWLTVV.

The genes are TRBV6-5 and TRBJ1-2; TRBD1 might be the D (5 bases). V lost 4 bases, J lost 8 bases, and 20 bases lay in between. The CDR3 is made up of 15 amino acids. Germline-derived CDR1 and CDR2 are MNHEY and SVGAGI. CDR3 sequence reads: CASSSPSMGEGGYTF. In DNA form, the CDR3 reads TGTGCCAGCAGTTCACCGAGTATGGGGGAGGGAGGCTACACCTTC.

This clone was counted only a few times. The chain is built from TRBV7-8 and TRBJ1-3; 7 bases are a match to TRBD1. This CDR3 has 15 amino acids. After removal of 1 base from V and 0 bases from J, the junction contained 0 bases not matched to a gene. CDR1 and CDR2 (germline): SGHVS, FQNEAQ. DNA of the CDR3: TGTGCCAGCAGCTTAGGGACAGGCTCTGGAAACACCATATATTTT. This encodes CASSLGTGSGNTIYF.

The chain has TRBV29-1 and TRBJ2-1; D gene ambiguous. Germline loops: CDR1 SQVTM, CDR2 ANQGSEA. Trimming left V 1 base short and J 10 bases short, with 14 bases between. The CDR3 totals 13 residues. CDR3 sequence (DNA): TGCAGCGTTGAAGGGGCCAGGCAAAGAGAGCAGTTCTTC. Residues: CSVEGARQREQFF.

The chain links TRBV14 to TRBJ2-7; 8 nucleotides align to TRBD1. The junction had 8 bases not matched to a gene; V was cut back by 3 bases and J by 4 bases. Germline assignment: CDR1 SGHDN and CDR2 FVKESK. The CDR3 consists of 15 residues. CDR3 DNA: TGTGCCAGCAGCCACAGGGGGCCCAACCCGTACGAGCAGTACTTC. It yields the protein CASSHRGPNPYEQYF.

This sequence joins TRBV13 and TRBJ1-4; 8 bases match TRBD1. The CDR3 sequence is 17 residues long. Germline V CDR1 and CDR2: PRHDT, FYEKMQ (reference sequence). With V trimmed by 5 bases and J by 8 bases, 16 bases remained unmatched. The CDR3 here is CASSPEAGGAPGEKLFF. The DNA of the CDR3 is TGTGCCAGCAGCCCAGAGGCAGGGGGCGCCCCGGGGGAAAAACTGTTTTTT.

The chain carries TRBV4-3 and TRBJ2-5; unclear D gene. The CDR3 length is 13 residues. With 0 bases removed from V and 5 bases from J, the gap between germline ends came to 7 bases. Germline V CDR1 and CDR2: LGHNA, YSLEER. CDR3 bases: TGCGCCAGCAGCCAAGATAGTCGGGAGACCCAGTACTTC. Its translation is CASSQDSRETQYF.

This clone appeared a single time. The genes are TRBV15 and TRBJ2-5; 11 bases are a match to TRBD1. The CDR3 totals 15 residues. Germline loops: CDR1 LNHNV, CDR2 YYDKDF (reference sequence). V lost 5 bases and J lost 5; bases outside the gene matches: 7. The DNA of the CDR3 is TGTGCCACCAGCGGAGGACAGGGGGCGGGGGAGACCCAGTACTTC. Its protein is CATSGGQGAGETQYF.

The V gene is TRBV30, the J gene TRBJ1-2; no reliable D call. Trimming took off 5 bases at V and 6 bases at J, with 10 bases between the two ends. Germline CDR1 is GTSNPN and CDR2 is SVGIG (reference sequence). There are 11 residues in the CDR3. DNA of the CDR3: TGTGCCTGGGGTTCAGTAAATGGCTACACCTTC. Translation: CAWGSVNGYTF. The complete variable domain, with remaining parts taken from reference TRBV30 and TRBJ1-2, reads SQTIHQWPATLVQPVGSPLSLECTVEGTSNPNLYWYRQAAGRGLQLLFYSVGIGQISSEVPQNLSASRPQDRQFILSSKKLLLSDSGFYLCAWGSVNGYTFGSGTRLTVV.

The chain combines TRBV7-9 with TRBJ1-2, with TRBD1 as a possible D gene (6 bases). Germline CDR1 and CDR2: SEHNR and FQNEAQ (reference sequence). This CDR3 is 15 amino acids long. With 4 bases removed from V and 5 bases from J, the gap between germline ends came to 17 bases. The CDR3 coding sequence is TGTGCCAGCAGCTCCTCGTGGACAGCCGCTTATGGCTACACCTTC. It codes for CASSSSWTAAYGYTF.

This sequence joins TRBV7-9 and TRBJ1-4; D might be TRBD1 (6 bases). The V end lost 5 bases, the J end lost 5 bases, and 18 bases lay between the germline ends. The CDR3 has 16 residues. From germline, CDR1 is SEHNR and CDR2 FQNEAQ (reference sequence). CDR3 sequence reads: CASSPPRTALNEKLFF. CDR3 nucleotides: TGTGCCAGCAGCCCCCCCCGGACAGCCTTGAATGAAAAACTGTTTTTT.

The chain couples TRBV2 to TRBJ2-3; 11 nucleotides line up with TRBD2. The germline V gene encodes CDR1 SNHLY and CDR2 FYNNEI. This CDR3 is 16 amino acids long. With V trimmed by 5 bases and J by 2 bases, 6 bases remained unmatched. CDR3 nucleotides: TGTGCCAGCAGTACCTCTAGCGGGGGGTTCACAGATACGCAGTATTTT. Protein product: CASSTSSGGFTDTQYF.

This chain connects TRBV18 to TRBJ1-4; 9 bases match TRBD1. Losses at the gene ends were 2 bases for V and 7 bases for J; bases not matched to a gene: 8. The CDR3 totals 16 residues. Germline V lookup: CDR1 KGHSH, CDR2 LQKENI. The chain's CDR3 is CASSPIRQGGSEKLFF. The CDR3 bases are TGTGCCAGCTCACCAATCCGACAGGGGGGGAGTGAAAAACTGTTTTTT.

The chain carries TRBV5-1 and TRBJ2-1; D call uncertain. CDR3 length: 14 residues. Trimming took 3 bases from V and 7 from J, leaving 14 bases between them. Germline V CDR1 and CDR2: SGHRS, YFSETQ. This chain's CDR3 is CASSSPRGQNEQFF. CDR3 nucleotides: TGCGCCAGCAGCTCCCCCCGTGGGCAGAATGAGCAGTTCTTC.

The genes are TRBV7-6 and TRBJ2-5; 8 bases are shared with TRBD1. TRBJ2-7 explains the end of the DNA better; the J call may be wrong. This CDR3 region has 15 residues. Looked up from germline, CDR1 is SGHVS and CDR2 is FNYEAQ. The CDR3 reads CASSSPEQGVYEQYF. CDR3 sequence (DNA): TGTGCCAGCAGCTCCCCGGAACAGGGGGTTTACGAGCAGTACTTC.

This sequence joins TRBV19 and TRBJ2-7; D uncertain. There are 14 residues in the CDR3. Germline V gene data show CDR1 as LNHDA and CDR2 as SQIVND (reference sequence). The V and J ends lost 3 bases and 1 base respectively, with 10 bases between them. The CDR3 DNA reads TGTGCCAGTAGTATGATGGGCACGTCCTACGAGCAGTACTTC. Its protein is CASSMMGTSYEQYF.

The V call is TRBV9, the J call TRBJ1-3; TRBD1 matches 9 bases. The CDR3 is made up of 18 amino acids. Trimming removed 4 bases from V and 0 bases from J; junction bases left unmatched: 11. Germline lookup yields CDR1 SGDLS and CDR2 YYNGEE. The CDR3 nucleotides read TGTGCCAGCAGCACCCGACCCGGACAGGGGAACTCTGGAAACACCATATATTTT. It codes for CASSTRPGQGNSGNTIYF.

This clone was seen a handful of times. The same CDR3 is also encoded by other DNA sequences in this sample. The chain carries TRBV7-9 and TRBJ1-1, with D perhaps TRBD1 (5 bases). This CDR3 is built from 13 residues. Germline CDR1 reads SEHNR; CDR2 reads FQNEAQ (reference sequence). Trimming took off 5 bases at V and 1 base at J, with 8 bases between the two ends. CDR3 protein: CASSPTGNTEAFF. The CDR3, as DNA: TGTGCCAGCAGCCCCACAGGGAACACTGAAGCTTTCTTT.

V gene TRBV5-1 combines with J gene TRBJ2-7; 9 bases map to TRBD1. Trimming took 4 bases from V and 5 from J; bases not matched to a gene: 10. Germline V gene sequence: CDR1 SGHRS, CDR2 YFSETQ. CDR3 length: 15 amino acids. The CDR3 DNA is TGCGCCAGCAGCCCGACCGGGACAGGGAGTGACGAGCAGTACTTC. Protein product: CASSPTGTGSDEQYF. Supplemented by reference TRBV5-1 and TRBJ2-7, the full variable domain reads KAGVTQTPRYLIKTRGQQVTLSCSPISGHRSVSWYQQTPGQGLQFLFEYFSETQRNKGNFPGRFSGRQFSNSRSEMNVSTLELGDSALYLCASSPTGTGSDEQYFGPGTRLTVT.

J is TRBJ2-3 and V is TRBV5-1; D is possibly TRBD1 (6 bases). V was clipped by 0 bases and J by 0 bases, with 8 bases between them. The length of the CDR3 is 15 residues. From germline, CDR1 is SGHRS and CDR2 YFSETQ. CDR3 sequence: CASSLDRASTDTQYF. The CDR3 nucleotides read TGCGCCAGCAGCTTGGACAGGGCTAGCACAGATACGCAGTATTTT.

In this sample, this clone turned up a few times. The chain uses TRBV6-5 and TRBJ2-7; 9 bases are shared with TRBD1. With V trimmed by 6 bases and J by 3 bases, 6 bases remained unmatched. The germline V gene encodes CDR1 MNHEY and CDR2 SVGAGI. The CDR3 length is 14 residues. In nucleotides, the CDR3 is TGTGCCAGCAGCGCTCCGGACAGGGGCTACGAGCAGTACTTC. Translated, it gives CASSAPDRGYEQYF.

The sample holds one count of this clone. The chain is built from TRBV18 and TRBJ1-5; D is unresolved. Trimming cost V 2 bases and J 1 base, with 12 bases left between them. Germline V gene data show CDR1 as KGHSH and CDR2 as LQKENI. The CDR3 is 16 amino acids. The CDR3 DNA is TGTGCCAGCTCACCAGTATCAAGAGGCAGCAATCAGCCCCAGCATTTT. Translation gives CASSPVSRGSNQPQHF.